This T cell receptor (beta chain) was observed in a study of T cells in Graves' hyperthyroidism and ophthalmopathy. Broader study findings: Most thyroid clonotypes expanded above 0.001 were also detected in blood.

RNA transcripts yielded amplified TCR beta CDR3 regions. HTBI primers were the set used in a first-round RT-PCR of the TCR CDR3. Each CDR3 protein is one row after TCRdb ran MiXCR on the multiplex PCR reads. Of approximately 300,000 distinct CDR3 sequences listed, roughly 17% are singletons. Thyroid ultrasound, orbital computed tomography, clinical symptoms, and serum thyroxine and TRAb underpinned diagnoses. Fresh peripheral blood, more than 9 ml, yielded the PBMCs. The table lists this clonotype with many counts. Its antigen is not known. CDR3 length: 16 amino acids. The V segment lost 5 bases and the J segment 5 bases; nucleotides outside the gene matches: 9.

Sequencing used blood. The chain has TRBV12-3 or TRBV12-4 and TRBJ2-1, with TRBD2 matching over 10 bases. This receptor was obtained from a young man with Graves' hyperthyroidism. The chain's CDR3 is CASSLRRTSGNNEQFF. The CDR3 region has the DNA TGTGCCAGCAGTCTACGCAGGACTAGCGGCAACAATGAGCAGTTCTTC.